Described below is a single TCR beta chain sequence and its context. The V and J ends lost 4 bases and 5 bases respectively, with 10 bases between them. This CDR3 has 13 amino acids. The germline CDR1 and CDR2 sequences are SGHTA and FQGTGA. TCRdb's copy holds only in-frame clones and misses some; the assay was immunoSEQ multiplex PCR. The table lists around 230,000 clones, over 75% of them singletons, with roughly 5.3% in the top ten. This record belongs to a study of blood T cell repertoires in COVID-19. V is TRBV7-3 and J is TRBJ2-3, with D possibly being TRBD2 (6 bases). The sequence came from a man aged 50-59 years with COVID-19, enrolled during active disease. The sample comprised peripheral blood. CDR3 amino acids: CASSYQGLDTQYF. CDR3 DNA sequence: TGTGCCAGCAGCTACCAGGGACTAGATACGCAGTATTTT.